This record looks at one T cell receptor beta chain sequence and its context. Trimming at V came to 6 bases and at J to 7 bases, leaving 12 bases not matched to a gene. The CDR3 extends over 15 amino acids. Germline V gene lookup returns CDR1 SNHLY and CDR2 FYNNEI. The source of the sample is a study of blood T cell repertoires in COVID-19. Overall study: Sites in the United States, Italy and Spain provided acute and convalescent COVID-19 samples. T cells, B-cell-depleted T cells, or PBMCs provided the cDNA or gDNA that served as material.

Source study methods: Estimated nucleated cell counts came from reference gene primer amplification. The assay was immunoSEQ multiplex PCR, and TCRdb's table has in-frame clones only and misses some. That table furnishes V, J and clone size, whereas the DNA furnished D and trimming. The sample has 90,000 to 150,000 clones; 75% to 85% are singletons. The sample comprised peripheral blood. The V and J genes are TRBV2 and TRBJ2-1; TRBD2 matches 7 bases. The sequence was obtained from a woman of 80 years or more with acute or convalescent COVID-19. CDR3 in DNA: TGTGCCAGCAGCGGAAGGACTAGATCAACAAATGAGCAGTTCTTC. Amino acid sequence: CASSGRTRSTNEQFF.